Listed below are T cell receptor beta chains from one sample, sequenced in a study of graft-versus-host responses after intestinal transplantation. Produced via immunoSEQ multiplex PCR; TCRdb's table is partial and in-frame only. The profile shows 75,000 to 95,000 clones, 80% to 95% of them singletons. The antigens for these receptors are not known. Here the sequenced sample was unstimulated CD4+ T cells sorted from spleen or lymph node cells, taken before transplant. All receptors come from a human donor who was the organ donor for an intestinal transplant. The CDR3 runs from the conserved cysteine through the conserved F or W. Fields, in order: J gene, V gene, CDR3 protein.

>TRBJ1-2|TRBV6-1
CASSADRGSVGYTF
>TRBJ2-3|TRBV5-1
CASSRSSGSSDTQYF
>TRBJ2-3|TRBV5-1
CASSSSGRVRDTQYF
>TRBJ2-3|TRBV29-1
CSVGQFLTDTQYF
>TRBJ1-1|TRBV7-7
CASSADSGTEAFF
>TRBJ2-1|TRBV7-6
CASSTLAGGPYNEQFF
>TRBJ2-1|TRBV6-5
CASSGHILYNEQFF
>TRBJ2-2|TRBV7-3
CASRLGQGSTGELFF
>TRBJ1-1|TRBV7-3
CASSLNPGQEAFF
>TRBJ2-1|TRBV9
CASSVVSGAHNEQFF
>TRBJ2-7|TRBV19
CASNNPGQGWNEQYF
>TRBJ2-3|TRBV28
CASSFQLTSGREDTQYF
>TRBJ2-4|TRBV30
CAWSVQGPGGAAKNIQYF
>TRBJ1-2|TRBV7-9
CASSPDGYTF
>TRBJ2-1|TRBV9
CASSFTTSGGYNEQFF
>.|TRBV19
CASARLANTYEQYF
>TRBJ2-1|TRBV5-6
CASSLGLAANEQFF
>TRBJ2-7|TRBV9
CASSERPGLAGVGEQYF
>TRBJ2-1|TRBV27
CASSSPRGSLIEQFF
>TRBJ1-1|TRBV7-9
CASSYRENTEAFF